These T cell receptor beta chains were read from a single sample in a study of blood T cell repertoires in COVID-19. The assay was immunoSEQ multiplex PCR, and TCRdb's table has in-frame clones only and misses some. The sample has about 220,000 clones, roughly four fifths seen once. Input material: peripheral blood. The receptors originated from a woman aged 70-85 years with COVID-19, enrolled during active disease. Each CDR3 is given with its conserved first and last residue. Each record gives: J gene, clone size, CDR3 length, V gene, D gene, CDR3 DNA, CDR3 protein. A D gene is named only where the DNA matches it firmly. Expanded clones get a size class; other rows say once, few or many, or leave the size out.

>TRBJ1-1|-|14|TRBV10-3|-
TGTGCCATCATGGGGGGGGGCATGAACACTGAAGCTTTCTTT
CAIMGGGMNTEAFF
>TRBJ2-5|few|13|TRBV18|-
TGTGCCAGCTCACCGTCCCGGGACTTGACGTGGTACTTC
CASSPSRDLTWYF
>TRBJ1-4|few|15|TRBV7-9|-
TGTGCCAGCAGCTTAGGGAAGGGGCATGAAGAAAAACTGTTTTTT
CASSLGKGHEEKLFF
>TRBJ2-7|-|14|TRBV7-2|TRBD2
TGTGCCAGCAGCCAAAGGAGCGGGACTCTCGAGCAGTACTTC
CASSQRSGTLEQYF
>TRBJ2-3|-|16|TRBV6-2/TRBV6-3|-
TGTGCCAGCAGTTCCTACAGGGTTAGGAACACAGATACGCAGTATTTT
CASSSYRVRNTDTQYF
>TRBJ2-7|few|12|TRBV7-2|-
TGTGCCAGCAGCTTACGAGGGAACGAGCAGTACTTC
CASSLRGNEQYF
>TRBJ1-1|-|14|TRBV28|-
TGTGCCAGCTCACCGACGGGAGGAAGGGCTGAAGCTTTCTTT
CASSPTGGRAEAFF
>TRBJ1-5|-|14|TRBV3-1/TRBV3-2|-
TGTGCCAGCAGCCCAGGGAACAGCAATCAGCCCCAGCATTTT
CASSPGNSNQPQHF
>TRBJ1-3|-|15|TRBV6-5|TRBD1
TGTGCCAGCAGTCGGGACAGCCTCTCTGGAAACACCATATATTTT
CASSRDSLSGNTIYF
>TRBJ1-1|once|15|TRBV6-5|-
TGTGCCAGCAGTTACTCGAGAACAGTGAACACTGAAGCTTTCTTT
CASSYSRTVNTEAFF
>TRBJ1-5|-|14|TRBV28|-
TGTGCCAGCAGTGTAGCCGGGGGGGACCAGCCCCAGCATTTT
CASSVAGGDQPQHF
>TRBJ1-6|-|13|TRBV25-1|-
TGTGCCAGCAGTGGGGACAAAAATTCACCCCTCCACTTT
CASSGDKNSPLHF
>TRBJ2-4|-|14|TRBV28|TRBD1
TGTGCCAGCAGTACTCGACAGGGGAATATCATTCAGTACTTC
CASSTRQGNIIQYF
>TRBJ1-2|-|16|TRBV3-1/TRBV3-2|TRBD1
TGTGCCAGCAGCCAAAGCCGGGGACAGGGACACTATGGCTACACCTTC
CASSQSRGQGHYGYTF
>TRBJ2-1|once|18|TRBV3-1/TRBV3-2|TRBD2
TGTGCCAGCAGCCAAGTTGGTAGCGGGGCTAGCGGGAGTAATGAGCAGTTCTTC
CASSQVGSGASGSNEQFF
>TRBJ2-7|-|11|TRBV5-4|-
TGTGCCAGCAGCTTCGGGGGCGAGCAGTACTTC
CASSFGGEQYF
>TRBJ2-7|-|14|TRBV5-1|-
TGCGCCAGCAGCCCCCAACAGGGATTCTACGAGCAGTACTTC
CASSPQQGFYEQYF
>TRBJ2-2|-|15|TRBV9|-
TGTGCCAGCGAGGGGGGAGGGACCTACACCGGGGAGCTGTTTTTT
CASEGGGTYTGELFF
>TRBJ1-5|-|15|TRBV6-5|-
TGTGCCAGCAATTCGAGGTCGGCCAGCAATCAGCCCCAGCATTTT
CASNSRSASNQPQHF
>TRBJ2-3|many|15|TRBV19|-
TGTGCCAGTAGTATGAGAAGGGGCGGCACAGATACGCAGTATTTT
CASSMRRGGTDTQYF
>TRBJ2-1|-|13|TRBV24-1|-
TGTGCCACCAGTGTTGGGGGGTTGAATGAGCAGTTCTTC
CATSVGGLNEQFF
>TRBJ2-7|-|15|TRBV5-1|-
TGCGCCAGCAGCTTGGGGCACGACAGGGCGGGGGAGCAGTACTTC
CASSLGHDRAGEQYF
>TRBJ1-5|-|14|TRBV28|TRBD1
TGTGCCAGCAGCTCGGGACAGTACAATCAGCCCCAGCATTTT
CASSSGQYNQPQHF
>TRBJ2-1|-|15|TRBV11-3|TRBD2
TGTGCCAGCAGCTTGCGGGAGTACCCCTACAATGAGCAGTTCTTC
CASSLREYPYNEQFF
>TRBJ2-5|-|15|TRBV2|TRBD2
TGTGCCAGCAGGGGAGTAGCGGGGAGCCAAGAGACCCAGTACTTC
CASRGVAGSQETQYF
>TRBJ2-3|-|15|TRBV28|TRBD1
TGTGCCAGCAGTTTGGGACAGCCTCCAACAGATACGCAGTATTTT
CASSLGQPPTDTQYF
>TRBJ1-2|-|16|TRBV28|-
TGTGCCAGCAGTCTATGGGAGGCGGGGAGAGACTATGGCTACACCTTC
CASSLWEAGRDYGYTF
>TRBJ2-1|once|13|TRBV9|-
TGTGCCAGCAGCCCGCACGGGGTAGATGAGCAGTTCTTC
CASSPHGVDEQFF
>TRBJ2-3|-|15|TRBV30|TRBD1
TGTGCCTGGAGGGGGACAGGTGCTAGCACAGATACGCAGTATTTT
CAWRGTGASTDTQYF
>TRBJ2-2|once|15|TRBV4-3|TRBD2
TGCGCCAGCAGCCAAGGGGAGGGCGCGCGGGGGGAGCTGTTTTTT
CASSQGEGARGELFF
>TRBJ2-7|-|15|TRBV5-1|TRBD2
TGCGCCAGCAGCCGGTCTAGCGGGAACACCTACGAGCAGTACTTC
CASSRSSGNTYEQYF
>TRBJ2-7|-|15|TRBV5-3|TRBD2
TGTGCCAGAAGCATGGTAGCGGGAGGGCCGGACGAGCAGTACTTC
CARSMVAGGPDEQYF
>TRBJ2-1|-|17|TRBV4-2|TRBD1
TGTGCCAGCAGCCAACATCCTTCGGGACAGGTAAACAATGAGCAGTTCTTC
CASSQHPSGQVNNEQFF
>TRBJ2-3|once|16|TRBV18|-
TGTGCCAGCTCACCGAATATCGACAGAGACACAGATACGCAGTATTTT
CASSPNIDRDTDTQYF
>TRBJ2-1|-|12|TRBV29-1|-
TGCAGCGAAGCCAGGGGCATGGGTGAGCAGTTCTTC
CSEARGMGEQFF
>TRBJ2-3|-|16|TRBV19|-
TGTGCCAGTAGTATCGCTGCGGGAAAGGGCACAGATACGCAGTATTTT
CASSIAAGKGTDTQYF
>TRBJ1-1|-|14|TRBV5-1|-
TGCGCCAGCAGCTTGGATGTCGGTAGAGCTGAAGCTTTCTTT
CASSLDVGRAEAFF
>TRBJ1-1|-|13|TRBV5-1|-
TGCGCCAGCAGTCTGACAGCGGGAACTGAAGCTTTCTTT
CASSLTAGTEAFF
>TRBJ1-5|-|20|TRBV15|TRBD1
TGTGCCACCAGCAGAGGGGACCCCGACAGGGTTACCTTTAGCAATCAGCCCCAGCATTTT
CATSRGDPDRVTFSNQPQHF
>TRBJ2-7|-|16|TRBV7-3|TRBD1
TGTGCCAGCAGCTTAACAGGAGGGACAGGGGCCTACGAGCAGTACTTC
CASSLTGGTGAYEQYF
>TRBJ1-4|once|15|TRBV24-1|TRBD1
TGTGCCACCAGTGAAGGCGGGACAGGTAATGAAAAACTGTTTTTT
CATSEGGTGNEKLFF
>TRBJ1-2|-|13|TRBV28|-
TGTGCCAGCACCCGACGGCAGGGCCATGGCTACACCTTC
CASTRRQGHGYTF
>TRBJ2-1|-|14|TRBV2|TRBD1
TGTGCCAGTAGTCGACAGGGACGCCTCAATGAGCAGTTCTTC
CASSRQGRLNEQFF
>TRBJ1-3|-|17|TRBV6-1|TRBD1
TGTGCCAGCAGTGAAGGACAGGGGGGACTCTCTGGAAACACCATATATTTT
CASSEGQGGLSGNTIYF
>TRBJ2-7|-|18|TRBV7-2|TRBD2
TGTGCCAGCAGCTTAGGGAGGGCCTCGGGAGGGCCAATCTACGAGCAGTACTTC
CASSLGRASGGPIYEQYF
>TRBJ1-2|few|13|TRBV7-8|-
TGTGCCAGCAGCCAAACAGGGAGCGTGGGCTACACCTTC
CASSQTGSVGYTF
>TRBJ1-4|-|15|TRBV30|-
TGTGCCTGGAGTGTCCGGAGAGCAACTAATGAAAAACTGTTTTTT
CAWSVRRATNEKLFF
>TRBJ2-5|-|13|TRBV6-2/TRBV6-3|-
TGTGCCAGCAGTTACGTCGGCCAAGAGACCCAGTACTTC
CASSYVGQETQYF
>TRBJ1-1|-|17|TRBV7-3|TRBD1
TGTGCCAGCAGCTTACAGGCAGGGGGTAGTCCTATAAGTGAAGCTTTCTTT
CASSLQAGGSPISEAFF
>TRBJ2-5|few|16|TRBV9|TRBD1
TGTGCCAGCAGCGTAGCCCCGGGGACAGGGCAGGAGACCCAGTACTTC
CASSVAPGTGQETQYF
>TRBJ1-5|-|15|TRBV2|TRBD1
TGTGCCAGCAGTGCAGGGGACAGTCGAATACGGCCCCAGCATTTT
CASSAGDSRIRPQHF
>TRBJ2-1|-|13|TRBV11-2|-
TGTGCCAGCAGCTTAGTGTTACGGGGAGGCGAGTTCTTC
CASSLVLRGGEFF
>TRBJ2-1|-|13|TRBV6-2/TRBV6-3|-
TGTGCCAGCAGTTACTCTGTTGCAATGAGACAGTTCTTC
CASSYSVAMRQFF
>TRBJ2-7|-|17|TRBV28|TRBD1
TGTGCCAGCAGTAGGGGACAGGGGGCGTCGAGCTCCTACGAGCAGTACTTC
CASSRGQGASSSYEQYF